This entry is about one T cell receptor (beta chain). Its target is not known. This sample was taken from a study of T cell responses to AZD1222 COVID-19 vaccine. Some second doses came at about 4 weeks and others at about 12 weeks; these were pooled. Germline trimming cut 4 bases from V and 4 bases from J; bases unmatched to any gene: 1. Germline CDR1 and CDR2: LGHNT and FRNRAP. CDR3 length: 14 residues. General observations from the study: Spike-specific TCR depth and breadth grew after two AZD1222 doses. Samples come after the peak T cell response, not at day 14.

TCRdb's table, derived via immunoSEQ multiplex PCR, lists solely in-frame clones and lacks some. The sample yields around 44,000 clones, about 86% seen once. The chain couples TRBV12-5 to TRBJ2-7; 13 positions match TRBD2. Specimen: peripheral blood, collected 28 days after the second AZD1222 dose. The clonotype originates from an adult who received the AZD1222 COVID-19 vaccine. The CDR3 is CASGWTSGSYEQYF. The DNA for the CDR3 is TGTGCTAGTGGTTGGACTAGCGGGAGTTACGAGCAGTACTTC.